This is a list of T cell receptor beta chains from one sample in a study of metastatic and nonmetastatic thyroid tumors. TCRdb used MiXCR to call clones anew from the PCR reads. The profile covers roughly 27,000 clones, with roughly 25% appearing a single time and more than 12% taken by the ten largest. The sample was blood. The receptors stem from a female donor with papillary thyroid cancer or a benign thyroid nodule (not recorded which). Some clones in this sample may be carry-over from other donors' samples. Both conserved end residues are part of each CDR3. Not every row has a clone size; where given, it reads once, few, many or a size class.

TRBJ1-6 TRBV6-1 - CASSDREESPLHF
TRBJ2-6 TRBV24-1 - CATSRGQISGANVLTF
TRBJ1-2 TRBV7-2 many CASSARMTGAGEYGYTF
TRBJ1-3 TRBV12-3/TRBV12-4 many CASSRDVSGNTIYF
TRBJ1-5 TRBV20-1 many CSARATGGSNQPQHF
TRBJ1-2 TRBV3-1 many CASSPGQHYGYTF
TRBJ2-7 TRBV12-3/TRBV12-4 few CASSFFGSGYEQYF
TRBJ2-5 TRBV24-1 - CATAGGGEKTQYF
TRBJ2-6 TRBV19 many CASSPQGPGANVLTF
TRBJ2-7 TRBV5-6 many CASSPVGDEQYF
TRBJ1-1 TRBV5-5 many CASNLSGQRMNTEAFF
TRBJ1-1 TRBV5-4 - CASSLLGQANEAFF
TRBJ2-1 TRBV19 few CASSFLGSHNEQFF
TRBJ2-1 TRBV6-4 many CASSEQASGSHNEQFF
TRBJ2-1 TRBV7-6 many CASSLASSGYNEQFF
TRBJ2-2 TRBV7-9 - CASSSGDTGELFF
TRBJ1-6 TRBV5-4 many CASSRYNSPLHF
TRBJ2-2 TRBV5-1 - CASSLDWRFGELFF
TRBJ1-2 TRBV6-1 - CATREESYGYTF
TRBJ2-2 TRBV29-1 many CSVRTGGTGELFF
TRBJ2-5 TRBV28 few CASSLSAGLGSLYQETQYF
TRBJ1-2 TRBV10-2 many CASSRDRDYGYTF
TRBJ1-1 TRBV2 many CASRQGTNTEAFF
TRBJ1-5 TRBV6-1 - CASSPFGTSNQPTHF
TRBJ2-7 TRBV6-1 medium-sized CASRFPGQSYEQYF
TRBJ2-7 TRBV6-1 - CASTTGLAGYEQYF
TRBJ2-1 TRBV6-4 many CASSDSLEHNEQFF
TRBJ2-5 TRBV4-1 - CASSQTGAQETQYF
TRBJ2-5 TRBV7-2 - CASSSTRGYQETQYF
TRBJ2-2 TRBV20-1 many CSARFGGANTGELFF
TRBJ2-5 TRBV2 many CASSEGDRVGTQYF
TRBJ2-1 TRBV6-1 many CASSEVGRLGNEQFF
TRBJ1-4 TRBV6-1 - CARSDSGTGLEKLFF
TRBJ1-1 TRBV19 few CASWTGETEAFF
TRBJ2-7 TRBV20-1 - CSAQGWQGRELSEQYF
TRBJ2-1 TRBV3-1 many CASSDGTGVDEQFF
TRBJ2-5 TRBV2 - CASTKDREETQYF
TRBJ1-6 TRBV27 many CASTGTFNSPLHF
TRBJ1-6 TRBV12-3/TRBV12-4 few CASTIGRAYNSPLHF
TRBJ2-2 TRBV12-3/TRBV12-4 - CASSLALGVGEPFF
TRBJ1-2 TRBV27 medium-sized CASSGDRTLYGYTF
TRBJ2-3 TRBV6-2/TRBV6-3 few CASREAGFHTDTQYF
TRBJ1-2 TRBV12-3/TRBV12-4 many CASSFGGSPSGYTF
TRBJ1-6 TRBV7-9 few CASKDVFPLHF
TRBJ1-2 TRBV29-1 many CSARDIQGYTF
TRBJ1-5 TRBV30 - CAWSVAGPGGNQPQHF
TRBJ2-7 TRBV5-1 - CASSLGGLAGVSEQYF
TRBJ2-6 TRBV27 many CASSLKPITGPSSGANVLTF
TRBJ2-1 TRBV20-1 - CSARETSGQGEQFF
TRBJ1-6 TRBV6-5 - CASRYTGNNSPLHF
TRBJ1-2 TRBV5-1 - CASSFDPSSPGYTF